This TCR beta chain is drawn from a study of blood T cell repertoires in COVID-19. Overall study: The study drew acute and convalescent COVID-19 samples from the United States, Italy and Spain.

Only a few counts were recorded for this clone. The assay was immunoSEQ multiplex PCR, and TCRdb's table has in-frame clones only and misses some. The sample comprises tens of thousands of clones, 82% of which are singletons, and 4% to 5% rests with the top ten. The TCR comes from a woman aged 55 to 70 with acute or convalescent COVID-19. The sample was peripheral blood.

The CDR3, as DNA: TGTGCCAGTAGGTCGGCAGGGCTATATTCACCCCTCCACTTT. It codes for CASRSAGLYSPLHF. The chain links TRBV19 to TRBJ1-6; possible D gene TRBD1, 5 bases. This CDR3 has 14 amino acids. V shed 6 bases and J shed 8 bases, with 14 bases lying between them. Germline CDR1 LNHDA, CDR2 SQIVND (reference sequence). Full variable domain (outside the CDR3, taken from reference TRBV19 and TRBJ1-6): DGGITQSPKYLFRKEGQNVTLSCEQNLNHDAMYWYRQDPGQGLRLIYYSQIVNDFQKGDIAEGYSVSREKKESFPLTVTSAQKNPTAFYLCASRSAGLYSPLHFGNGTRLTVT.